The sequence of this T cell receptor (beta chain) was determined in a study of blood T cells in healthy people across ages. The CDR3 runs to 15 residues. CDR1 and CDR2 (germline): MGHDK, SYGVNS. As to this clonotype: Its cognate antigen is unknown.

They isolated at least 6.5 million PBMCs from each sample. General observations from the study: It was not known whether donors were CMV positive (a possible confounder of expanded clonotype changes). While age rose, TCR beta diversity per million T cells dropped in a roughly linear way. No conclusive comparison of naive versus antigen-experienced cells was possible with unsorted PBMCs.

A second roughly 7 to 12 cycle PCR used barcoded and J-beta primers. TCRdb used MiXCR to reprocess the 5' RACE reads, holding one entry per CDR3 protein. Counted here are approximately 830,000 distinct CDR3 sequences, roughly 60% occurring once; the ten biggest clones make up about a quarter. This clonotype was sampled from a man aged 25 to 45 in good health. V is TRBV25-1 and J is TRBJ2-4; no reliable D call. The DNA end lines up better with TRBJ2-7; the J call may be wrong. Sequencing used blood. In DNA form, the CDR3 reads TGTGCCAGCAGTGACATGAGCGCAGCCCAATACGAGCAGTACTTC. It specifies CASSDMSAAQYEQYF.